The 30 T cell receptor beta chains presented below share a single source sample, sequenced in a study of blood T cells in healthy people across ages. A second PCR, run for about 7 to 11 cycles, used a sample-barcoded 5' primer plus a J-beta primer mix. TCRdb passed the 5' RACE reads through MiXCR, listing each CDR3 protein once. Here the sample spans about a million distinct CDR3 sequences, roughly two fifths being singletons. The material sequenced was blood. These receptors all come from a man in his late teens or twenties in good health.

CDR3 in amino acids: CASSPIHLAGGSYEQYF. The CDR3 DNA sequence: TGTGCCAGCAGCCCGATACATTTAGCGGGGGGTTCCTACGAGCAGTACTTC. The chain is built from TRBV7-8 and TRBJ2-7; 10 nucleotides align to TRBD2. CDR1 is SGHVS and CDR2 is FQNEAQ in the germline V gene. This CDR3 region has 17 residues. Trimming cost V 5 bases and J 1 base; bases outside gene matches: 11.

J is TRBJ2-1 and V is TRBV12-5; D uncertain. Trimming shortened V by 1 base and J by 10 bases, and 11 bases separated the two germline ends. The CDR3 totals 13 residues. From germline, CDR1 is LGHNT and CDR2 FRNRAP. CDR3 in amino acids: CASGLGDSPEQFF. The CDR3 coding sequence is TGTGCTAGTGGTTTGGGAGACTCGCCAGAGCAGTTCTTC.

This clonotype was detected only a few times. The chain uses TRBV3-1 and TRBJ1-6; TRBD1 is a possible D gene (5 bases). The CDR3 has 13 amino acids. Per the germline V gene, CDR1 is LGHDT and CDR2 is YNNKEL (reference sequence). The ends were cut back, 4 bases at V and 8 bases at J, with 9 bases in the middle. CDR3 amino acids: CASSPDSYSPLHF. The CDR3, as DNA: TGTGCCAGCAGCCCCGACAGCTATTCACCCCTCCACTTT.

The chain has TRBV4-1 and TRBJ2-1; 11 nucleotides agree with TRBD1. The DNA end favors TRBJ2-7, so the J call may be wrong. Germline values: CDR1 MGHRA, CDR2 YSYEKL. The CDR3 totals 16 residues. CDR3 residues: CASSQEGQGVDNEQYF. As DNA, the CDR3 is TGCGCCAGCAGCCAAGAGGGACAGGGGGTGGACAATGAGCAGTACTTC.

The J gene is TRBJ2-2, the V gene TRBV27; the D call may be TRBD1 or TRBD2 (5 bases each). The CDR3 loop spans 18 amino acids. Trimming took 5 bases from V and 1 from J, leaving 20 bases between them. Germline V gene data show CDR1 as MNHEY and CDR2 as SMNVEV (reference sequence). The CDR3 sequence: CASSTGTGNDKNTGELFF. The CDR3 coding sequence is TGTGCCAGCAGTACGGGGACGGGGAACGATAAGAACACCGGGGAGCTGTTTTTT.

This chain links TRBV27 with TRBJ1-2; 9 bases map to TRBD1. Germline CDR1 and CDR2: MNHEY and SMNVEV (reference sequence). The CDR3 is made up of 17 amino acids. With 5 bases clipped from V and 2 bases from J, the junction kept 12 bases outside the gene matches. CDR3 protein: CASSPQKGQGKNYGYTF. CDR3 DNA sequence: TGTGCCAGCAGTCCACAGAAGGGACAGGGAAAGAACTATGGCTACACCTTC.

As DNA, the CDR3 is TGTGCCACCAGCAGTGGCATAGGACAGGGCAATGAAAAACTGTTTTTT. Translating it yields CATSSGIGQGNEKLFF. The genes are TRBV15 and TRBJ1-4, with 8 positions matching TRBD1. Germline V lookup: CDR1 LNHNV, CDR2 YYDKDF (reference sequence). This CDR3 is built from 16 residues. V lost 3 bases to trimming and J lost 5 bases; unmatched junction nucleotides: 8.

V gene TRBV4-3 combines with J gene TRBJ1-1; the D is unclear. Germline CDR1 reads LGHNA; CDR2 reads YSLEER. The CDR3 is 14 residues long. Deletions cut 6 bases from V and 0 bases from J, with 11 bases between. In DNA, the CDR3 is TGCGCCAGCAGGACGACCGTATTGAACACTGAAGCTTTCTTT. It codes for CASRTTVLNTEAFF.

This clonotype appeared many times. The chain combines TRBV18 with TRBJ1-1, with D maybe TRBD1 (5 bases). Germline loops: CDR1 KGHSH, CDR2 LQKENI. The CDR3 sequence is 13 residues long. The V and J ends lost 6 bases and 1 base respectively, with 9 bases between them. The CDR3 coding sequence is TGTGCCAGCTCCGGGGGGACGAACACTGAAGCTTTCTTT. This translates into CASSGGTNTEAFF.

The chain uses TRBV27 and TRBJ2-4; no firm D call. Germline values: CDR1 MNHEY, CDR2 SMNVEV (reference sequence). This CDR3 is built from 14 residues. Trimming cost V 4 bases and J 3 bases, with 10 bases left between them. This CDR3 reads CASSSPIGKNIQYF. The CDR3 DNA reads TGTGCCAGCAGTTCACCGATAGGCAAAAACATTCAGTACTTC.

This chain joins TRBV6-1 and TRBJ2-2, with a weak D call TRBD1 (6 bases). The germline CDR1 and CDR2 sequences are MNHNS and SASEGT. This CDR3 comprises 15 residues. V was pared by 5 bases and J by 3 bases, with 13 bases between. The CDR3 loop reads CASSYTGFDTGELFF. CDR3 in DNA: TGTGCCAGCAGTTATACAGGGTTTGACACCGGGGAGCTGTTTTTT.

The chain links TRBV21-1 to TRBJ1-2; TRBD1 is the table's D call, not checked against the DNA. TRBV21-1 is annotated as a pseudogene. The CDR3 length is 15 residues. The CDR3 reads CASSNGVDRGIDYTF. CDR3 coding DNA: TGTGCCAGCAGCAATGGGGTGGACAGGGGGATAGACTACACCTTC.

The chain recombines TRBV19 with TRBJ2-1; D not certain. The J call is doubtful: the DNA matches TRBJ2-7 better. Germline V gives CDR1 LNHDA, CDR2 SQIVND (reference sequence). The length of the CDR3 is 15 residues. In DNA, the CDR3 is TGTGCCAGTAGTCCGATTAGCCCGACTTACAATGAGCAGTACTTC. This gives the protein CASSPISPTYNEQYF.

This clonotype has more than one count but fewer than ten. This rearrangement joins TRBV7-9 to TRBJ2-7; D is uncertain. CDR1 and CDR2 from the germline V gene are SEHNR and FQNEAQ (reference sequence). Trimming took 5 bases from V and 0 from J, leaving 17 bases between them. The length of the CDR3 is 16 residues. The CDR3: CASSGNMVGNSYEQYF. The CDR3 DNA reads TGTGCCAGCAGCGGAAATATGGTAGGAAACTCCTACGAGCAGTACTTC.

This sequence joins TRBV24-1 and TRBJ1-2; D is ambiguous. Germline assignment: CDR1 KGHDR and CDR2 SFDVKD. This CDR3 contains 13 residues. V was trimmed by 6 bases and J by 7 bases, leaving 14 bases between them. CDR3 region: CATSRSSVTGYTF. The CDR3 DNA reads TGTGCCACCAGTAGATCGTCAGTCACTGGCTACACCTTC.

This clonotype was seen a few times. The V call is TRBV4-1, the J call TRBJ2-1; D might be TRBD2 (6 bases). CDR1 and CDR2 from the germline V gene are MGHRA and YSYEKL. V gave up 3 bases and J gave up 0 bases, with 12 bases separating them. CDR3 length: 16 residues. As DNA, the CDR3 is TGCGCCAGCAGCCATAGCGGAGAGAGCTCCTACAATGAGCAGTTCTTC. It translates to CASSHSGESSYNEQFF.

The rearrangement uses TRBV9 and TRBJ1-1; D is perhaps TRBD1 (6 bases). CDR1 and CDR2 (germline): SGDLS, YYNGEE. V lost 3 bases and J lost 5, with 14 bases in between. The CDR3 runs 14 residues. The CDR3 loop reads CASSAGALGTEAFF. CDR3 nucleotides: TGTGCCAGCAGCGCAGGGGCCCTAGGGACTGAAGCTTTCTTT.

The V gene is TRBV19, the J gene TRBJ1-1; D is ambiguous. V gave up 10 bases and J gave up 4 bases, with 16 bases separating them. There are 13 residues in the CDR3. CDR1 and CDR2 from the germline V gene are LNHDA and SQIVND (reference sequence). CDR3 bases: TGTGCCACCGCCCGGGCGAGAGGCACTGAAGCTTTCTTT. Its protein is CATARARGTEAFF. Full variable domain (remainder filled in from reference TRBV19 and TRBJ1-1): DGGITQSPKYLFRKEGQNVTLSCEQNLNHDAMYWYRQDPGQGLRLIYYSQIVNDFQKGDIAEGYSVSREKKESFPLTVTSAQKNPTAFYLCATARARGTEAFFGQGTRLTVV.

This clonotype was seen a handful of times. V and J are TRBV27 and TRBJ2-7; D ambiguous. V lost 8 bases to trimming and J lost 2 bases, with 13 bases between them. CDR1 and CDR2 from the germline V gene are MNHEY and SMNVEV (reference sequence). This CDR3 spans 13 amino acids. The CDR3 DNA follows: TGTGCCAGCGGGCTCGTTGGTCCCTACGAGCAGTACTTC. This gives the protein CASGLVGPYEQYF.

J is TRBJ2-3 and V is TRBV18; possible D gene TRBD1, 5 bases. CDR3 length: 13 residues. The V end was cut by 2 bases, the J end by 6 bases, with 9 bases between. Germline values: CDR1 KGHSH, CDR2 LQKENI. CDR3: CASSPGAVDTQYF. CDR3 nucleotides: TGTGCCAGCTCACCAGGGGCGGTGGATACGCAGTATTTT.

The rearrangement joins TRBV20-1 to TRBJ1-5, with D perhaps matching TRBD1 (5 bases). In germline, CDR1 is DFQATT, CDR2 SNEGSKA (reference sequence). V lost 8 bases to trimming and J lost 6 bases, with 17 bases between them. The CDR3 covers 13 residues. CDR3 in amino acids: CSTTVPGLQPQHF. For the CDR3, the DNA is TGCAGTACGACAGTTCCGGGCCTTCAGCCCCAGCATTTT.

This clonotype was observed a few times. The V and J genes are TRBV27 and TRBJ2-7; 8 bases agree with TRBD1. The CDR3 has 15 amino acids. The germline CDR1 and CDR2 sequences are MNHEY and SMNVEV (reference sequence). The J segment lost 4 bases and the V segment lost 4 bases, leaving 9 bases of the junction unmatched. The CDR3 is CASSSDNRGIYEQYF. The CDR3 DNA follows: TGTGCCAGCAGTTCAGACAACAGGGGGATTTACGAGCAGTACTTC.

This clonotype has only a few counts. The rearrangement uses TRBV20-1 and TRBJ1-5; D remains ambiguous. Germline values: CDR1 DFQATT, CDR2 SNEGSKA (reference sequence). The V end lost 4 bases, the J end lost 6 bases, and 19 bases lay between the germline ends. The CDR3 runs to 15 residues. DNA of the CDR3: TGCAGTGCTACGTTTGCCTTAGGGTCGGGTCAGCCCCAGCATTTT. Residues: CSATFALGSGQPQHF.

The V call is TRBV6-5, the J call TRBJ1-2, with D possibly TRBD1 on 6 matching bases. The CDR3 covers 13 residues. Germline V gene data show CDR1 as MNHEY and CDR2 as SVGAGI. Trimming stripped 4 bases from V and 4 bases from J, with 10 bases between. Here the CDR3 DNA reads TGTGCCAGCAGTTGGGGACAAGGCTATGGCTACACCTTC. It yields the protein CASSWGQGYGYTF.

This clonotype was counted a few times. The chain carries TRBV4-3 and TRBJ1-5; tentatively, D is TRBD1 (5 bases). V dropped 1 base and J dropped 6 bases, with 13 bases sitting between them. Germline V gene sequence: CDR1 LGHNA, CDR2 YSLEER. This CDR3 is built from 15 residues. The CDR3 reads CASSQVLSGIQPQHF. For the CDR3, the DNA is TGCGCCAGCAGCCAAGTCTTGTCAGGGATTCAGCCCCAGCATTTT.

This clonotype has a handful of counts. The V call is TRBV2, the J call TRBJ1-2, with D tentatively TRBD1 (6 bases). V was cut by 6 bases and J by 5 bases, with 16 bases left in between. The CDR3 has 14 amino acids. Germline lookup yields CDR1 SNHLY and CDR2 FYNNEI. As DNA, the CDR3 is TGTGCCAGCAGCTCCGGGACATCGGCGTATGGCTACACCTTC. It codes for CASSSGTSAYGYTF.

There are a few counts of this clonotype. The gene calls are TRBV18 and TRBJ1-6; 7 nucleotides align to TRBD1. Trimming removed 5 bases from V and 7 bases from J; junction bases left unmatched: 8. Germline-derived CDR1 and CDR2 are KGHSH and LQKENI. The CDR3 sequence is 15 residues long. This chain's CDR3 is CASSVGQSGNSPLHF. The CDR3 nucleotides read TGTGCCAGCTCAGTGGGACAGTCTGGAAATTCACCCCTCCACTTT.

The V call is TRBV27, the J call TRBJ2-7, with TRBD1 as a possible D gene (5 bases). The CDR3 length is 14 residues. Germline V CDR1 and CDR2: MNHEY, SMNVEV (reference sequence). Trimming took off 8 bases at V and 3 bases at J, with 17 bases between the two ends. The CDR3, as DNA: TGTGCCAGCGGTCGTTCCGGGCAGGGCTACGAGCAGTACTTC. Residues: CASGRSGQGYEQYF.

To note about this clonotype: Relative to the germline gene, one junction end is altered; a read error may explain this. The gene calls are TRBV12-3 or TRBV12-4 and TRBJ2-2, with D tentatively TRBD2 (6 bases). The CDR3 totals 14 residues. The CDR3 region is CAGRGGVSGGELFF. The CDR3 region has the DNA TGTGCCGGCAGAGGAGGGGTTTCAGGCGGGGAGCTGTTTTTT.

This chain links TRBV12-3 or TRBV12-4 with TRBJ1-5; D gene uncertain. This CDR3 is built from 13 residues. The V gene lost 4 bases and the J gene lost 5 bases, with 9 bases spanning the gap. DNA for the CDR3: TGTGCCAGCAGTTCAGCGTTGTATCAGCCCCAGCATTTT. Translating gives CASSSALYQPQHF.